One and the same sample provided the 26 T cell receptor beta chains below, sequenced in a study of T cell responses to AZD1222 COVID-19 vaccine. TCRdb's copy holds only in-frame clones and misses some; the assay was immunoSEQ multiplex PCR. The sample carries some 150,000 clones, about 92% recorded once. This material consisted of peripheral blood, taken on day 0 of AZD1222 vaccination. Receptors were obtained from an adult in good health.

This clone has just one count. The V call is TRBV19, the J call TRBJ1-2; the match to TRBD1 covers 11 bases. Germline CDR1 is LNHDA and CDR2 is SQIVND (reference sequence). The CDR3 covers 15 residues. Trimming took 6 bases from V and 5 from J; bases not matched to a gene: 8. The CDR3 DNA reads as TGTGCCAGTAGCCAGCCGGGACAGGGGGGTTATGGCTACACCTTC. Its translation: CASSQPGQGGYGYTF. Filled out from reference TRBV19 and TRBJ1-2, the complete variable domain reads DGGITQSPKYLFRKEGQNVTLSCEQNLNHDAMYWYRQDPGQGLRLIYYSQIVNDFQKGDIAEGYSVSREKKESFPLTVTSAQKNPTAFYLCASSQPGQGGYGYTFGSGTRLTVV.

This clone occurred once. The CDR3 DNA reads TGTGCCAGCAGCCGCGGACTCCCCGGAAAGCAGTACTTC. It translates to CASSRGLPGKQYF. The chain uses TRBV7-9 and TRBJ2-7, with D possibly matching TRBD2 (5 bases). Per germline, CDR1 SEHNR and CDR2 FQNEAQ (reference sequence). This CDR3 region has 13 residues. Between the trimmed V and J ends, which lost 5 bases and 8 bases, there was a span of 16 bases.

The chain combines TRBV2 with TRBJ2-7; 7 bases match TRBD1. There are 12 residues in the CDR3. Germline V gene data show CDR1 as SNHLY and CDR2 as FYNNEI. V dropped 7 bases and J dropped 2; count of bases not matched to a gene: 2. CDR3 nucleotide sequence: TGTGCCAGCAAGACAGGGACCTACGAGCAGTACTTC. This encodes CASKTGTYEQYF.

The rearrangement uses TRBV10-2 and TRBJ1-5, with D perhaps matching TRBD1 (5 bases). CDR1 and CDR2 from the germline V gene are WSHSY and SAAADI. The CDR3 has 18 residues. V was clipped by 2 bases and J by 4 bases, with 21 bases between them. This CDR3 is CASSEGAMESLQNQPQHF. CDR3 DNA sequence: TGCGCCAGCAGTGAGGGGGCTATGGAAAGTTTGCAAAATCAGCCCCAGCATTTT.

The chain is built from TRBV24-1 and TRBJ1-2, with D possibly TRBD1 on 6 matching bases. There are 13 residues in the CDR3. The germline V and J ends were trimmed by 7 bases and 3 bases, with 11 bases remaining between them. The germline CDR1 and CDR2 sequences are KGHDR and SFDVKD. As DNA, the CDR3 is TGTGCCACCAGCCGGACAGCCTACTATGGCTACACCTTC. Translating it yields CATSRTAYYGYTF.

The genes are TRBV6-6 and TRBJ1-4; D might be TRBD1 (6 bases). CDR3 size: 11 residues. CDR1 is MNHNY, CDR2 SVGAGI, per germline (reference sequence). V gave up 11 bases and J gave up 10 bases, with 14 bases separating them. The CDR3: CASRGGLKLFF. The CDR3 DNA sequence: TGTGCCTCCCGGGGGGGCCTAAAACTGTTTTTT.

This clone was counted a single time. The chain combines TRBV10-3 with TRBJ1-6; 7 bases line up with TRBD1. J gave up 8 bases and V 8 bases, and 3 bases lay outside the gene matches. This CDR3 spans 12 amino acids. The germline CDR1 and CDR2 sequences are ENHRY and SYGVKD. The CDR3 region has the DNA TGTGCCATCCAGGGGGAGTATTCACCCCTCCACTTT. This translates into CAIQGEYSPLHF.

The chain combines TRBV7-2 with TRBJ1-1; tentatively, D is TRBD1 (5 bases). The germline CDR1 and CDR2 sequences are SGHTA and FQGNSA. The CDR3 extends over 13 amino acids. Trimming removed 1 base from V and 6 bases from J, with 9 bases in between. CDR3 loop: CASSLGDAAEAFF. CDR3 in DNA: TGTGCCAGCAGCTTAGGGGACGCTGCTGAAGCTTTCTTT.

This clone was detected once. Different DNA sequences within this sample yield the same CDR3. V is TRBV6-6 and J is TRBJ1-1; D might be TRBD1 (5 bases). CDR3 length equals 13 residues. V lost 2 bases, J lost 1 base, and 5 bases lay in between. Germline-derived CDR1 and CDR2 are MNHNY and SVGAGI (reference sequence). CDR3 sequence (DNA): TGTGCCAGCAGTTACGGACAGAACACTGAAGCTTTCTTT. It yields the protein CASSYGQNTEAFF.

CDR3 nucleotides: TGTGCCAGCAGCTCACTGGGGGGGGATCAGCCCCAGCATTTT. Its translation: CASSSLGGDQPQHF. V is TRBV7-9 and J is TRBJ1-5; weak D call: TRBD1 (5 bases). Looked up from germline, CDR1 is SEHNR and CDR2 is FQNEAQ (reference sequence). Deletions cut 4 bases from V and 5 bases from J, with 12 bases between. This CDR3 has 14 residues. The entire variable domain, with the rest obtained from reference TRBV7-9 and TRBJ1-5, is as follows: DTGVSQNPRHKITKRGQNVTFRCDPISEHNRLYWYRQTLGQGPEFLTYFQNEAQLEKSRLLSDRFSAERPKGSFSTLEIQRTEQGDSAMYLCASSSLGGDQPQHFGDGTRLSIL.

This clone was counted once. The V call is TRBV9, the J call TRBJ1-3; D gene unclear. This CDR3 comprises 16 residues. Germline values: CDR1 SGDLS, CDR2 YYNGEE. V was clipped by 3 bases and J by 0 bases, with 13 bases between them. The chain's CDR3 is CASSANIDRSGNTIYF. CDR3 sequence (DNA): TGTGCCAGCAGCGCCAATATAGATCGCTCTGGAAACACCATATATTTT.

This chain connects TRBV7-2 to TRBJ1-5, with 8 bases aligning to TRBD1. The V and J ends lost 6 bases and 6 bases, in that order; junction bases with no gene match: 7. Germline CDR1 SGHTA, CDR2 FQGNSA. The CDR3 loop spans 14 amino acids. The CDR3 DNA sequence: TGTGCCAGCAGTCAAGCGACAGGGGTTCAGCCCCAGCATTTT. It encodes CASSQATGVQPQHF.

The DNA for the CDR3 is TGTGCCAGCAGCGAGGACCGAGGAGAGACCCAGTACTTC. Its protein is CASSEDRGETQYF. J is TRBJ2-5 and V is TRBV4-2; D gene ambiguous. There are 13 residues in the CDR3. Germline-derived CDR1 and CDR2 are LGHNA and YNFKEQ. The germline V and J ends were trimmed by 5 bases and 4 bases, with 11 bases remaining between them.

The rearrangement links TRBV7-6 to TRBJ1-1; the D gene is possibly TRBD1 (5 bases). Trimming took off 5 bases at V and 1 base at J, with 8 bases between the two ends. The CDR3 covers 13 residues. Per germline, CDR1 SGHVS and CDR2 FNYEAQ. The CDR3 loop is CASSQQENTEAFF. CDR3 sequence (DNA): TGTGCCAGCAGCCAACAGGAGAACACTGAAGCTTTCTTT.

The V call is TRBV2, the J call TRBJ2-5; D gene uncertain. The germline CDR1 and CDR2 sequences are SNHLY and FYNNEI. The CDR3 loop spans 14 amino acids. Between the trimmed V and J ends, which lost 6 bases and 4 bases, there was a span of 15 bases. CDR3 amino acids: CASRLQSTSETQYF. The CDR3 DNA reads as TGTGCCAGCAGACTTCAATCGACCTCAGAGACCCAGTACTTC.

CDR3 residues: CASSSDRVLASAQETQYF. As DNA, the CDR3 is TGTGCCAGCAGCTCGGACAGAGTACTCGCCTCGGCCCAAGAGACCCAGTACTTC. The gene calls are TRBV7-9 and TRBJ2-5; possibly TRBD1 for D (6 bases). Trimming stripped 4 bases from V and 1 base from J, with 22 bases between. The CDR3 is 18 amino acids. Looked up from germline, CDR1 is SEHNR and CDR2 is FQNEAQ (reference sequence).

The rearrangement joins TRBV7-8 to TRBJ1-5, with TRBD1 matching over 7 bases. This CDR3 has 15 residues. CDR1 and CDR2 (germline): SGHVS, FQNEAQ. V shed 4 bases, J shed 4 bases, and the junction held 7 bases outside the gene matches. The CDR3 nucleotides are TGTGCCAGCAGCTCCTACGAGGGGGCGAATCAGCCCCAGCATTTT. It yields the protein CASSSYEGANQPQHF.

V gene TRBV7-9 combines with J gene TRBJ1-3; no clear D gene. The CDR3 has 14 amino acids. The ends were cut back, 6 bases at V and 5 bases at J, with 14 bases in the middle. The germline CDR1 and CDR2 sequences are SEHNR and FQNEAQ (reference sequence). The CDR3 region is CASSPLGNRNTIYF. The CDR3 DNA is TGTGCCAGCAGTCCATTGGGGAATCGAAACACCATATATTTT.

The chain has TRBV5-1 and TRBJ1-1; a weak D match, TRBD1 (6 bases). V lost 7 bases and J lost 2, with 12 bases in between. Germline CDR1 reads SGHRS; CDR2 reads YFSETQ. The CDR3 runs 13 residues. The CDR3 nucleotides are TGCGCCAGCTGGACAGACTACAACACTGAAGCTTTCTTT. It yields the protein CASWTDYNTEAFF.

V gene TRBV14 combines with J gene TRBJ2-3; D gene unclear. V lost 5 bases to trimming and J lost 11 bases, with 14 bases between them. Germline V CDR1 and CDR2: SGHDN, FVKESK. The CDR3 totals 12 residues. CDR3 region: CASSSLGLLQYF. CDR3 DNA: TGTGCCAGCAGCTCCCTAGGGTTGTTGCAGTATTTT. Supplemented by reference TRBV14 and TRBJ2-3, the full variable domain reads EAGVTQFPSHSVIEKGQTVTLRCDPISGHDNLYWYRRVMGKEIKFLLHFVKESKQDESGMPNNRFLAERTGGTYSTLKVQPAELEDSGVYFCASSSLGLLQYFGPGTRLTVL.

The CDR3 loop is CASSLKLTSGIAFSYEQYF. The DNA for the CDR3 is TGTGCCAGCAGCCTCAAGCTGACTAGCGGGATTGCTTTCTCCTACGAGCAGTACTTC. The V call is TRBV11-2, the J call TRBJ2-7; 11 nucleotides line up with TRBD2. Germline V gene data show CDR1 as SGHAT and CDR2 as FQNNGV. The junction had 15 bases not matched to a gene; V was cut back by 5 bases and J by 0 bases. This CDR3 contains 19 residues. The complete variable domain, with remaining parts taken from reference TRBV11-2 and TRBJ2-7, reads EAGVAQSPRYKIIEKRQSVAFWCNPISGHATLYWYQQILGQGPKLLIQFQNNGVVDDSQLPKDRFSAERLKGVDSTLKIQPAKLEDSAVYLCASSLKLTSGIAFSYEQYFGPGTRLTVT.

The count of this clone is one. The chain uses TRBV11-3 and TRBJ2-7; a weak D match, TRBD2 (5 bases). Per the germline V gene, CDR1 is SGHNT and CDR2 is YENEEA. This CDR3 is 14 amino acids long. V was trimmed by 3 bases and J by 3 bases, leaving 12 bases between them. In DNA form, the CDR3 reads TGTGCCAGCAGCTTGGACTCCTGGAACTACGAGCAGTACTTC. Its protein product is CASSLDSWNYEQYF.

The V call is TRBV11-2, the J call TRBJ2-3, with 7 bases fitting TRBD1. This CDR3 spans 15 amino acids. Germline lookup yields CDR1 SGHAT and CDR2 FQNNGV. Germline trimming cut 2 bases from V and 0 bases from J; bases unmatched to any gene: 2. As DNA, the CDR3 is TGTGCCAGCAGCTTAACAGGGGCAAGCACAGATACGCAGTATTTT. It is translated as CASSLTGASTDTQYF.

The J gene is TRBJ1-4, the V gene TRBV5-1; D is unresolved. Looked up from germline, CDR1 is SGHRS and CDR2 is YFSETQ. V lost 0 bases and J lost 4, with 7 bases in between. The CDR3 totals 14 residues. CDR3 loop: CASSLDGINEKLFF. DNA for the CDR3: TGCGCCAGCAGCTTGGACGGCATTAATGAAAAACTGTTTTTT.

J is TRBJ1-2 and V is TRBV3-1 (or the pseudogene TRBV3-2); perhaps TRBD1 as D (5 bases). From germline, CDR1 is LGHDT and CDR2 YNNKEL (reference sequence). Trimming took 4 bases from V and 1 from J, leaving 16 bases between them. This CDR3 has 16 residues. In DNA, the CDR3 is TGTGCCAGCAGCCCCGGGACGGACCCTTTTAACTATGGCTACACCTTC. Translated: CASSPGTDPFNYGYTF.

The CDR3 sequence is CASSPTPGQNYEQYF. CDR3 bases: TGCGCCAGCAGCCCTACGCCGGGACAGAACTACGAGCAGTACTTC. This chain uses TRBV5-1 with TRBJ2-7; 7 nucleotides align to TRBD1. CDR1 and CDR2 from the germline V gene are SGHRS and YFSETQ. This CDR3 contains 15 residues. The V gene end was trimmed by 4 bases and the J gene end by 3 bases; junction bases not matched to a gene: 10.